This TCR beta chain derives from a study of memory CD8 T cells in hepatitis C reinfection. Whole-study context: Between 12 and 24 weeks after reinfection detection, late samples were drawn.

Germline CDR1 is MDHEN and CDR2 is SYDVKM. The CDR3 contains 14 residues. Unmatched junction bases numbered 2, after V lost 4 bases and J lost 2 bases. Notes on this clone: The target antigen is unknown.

Sequencing used immunoSEQ multiplex PCR; TCRdb keeps in-frame clones, though not all of them. The sample has tens of thousands of clones, 89% seen once. Overall study results and limits: With four to six donors, public clonotype conclusions could not be definitive.

The time point denotes: late/post reinfection, 12 to 24 weeks after detection. TCR sequencing was done directly ex vivo on sorted cells, without expansion in vitro. Control naive CD8 T cells came from a couple of donors at all three reinfection time points. The chain combines TRBV28 with TRBJ1-3; TRBD1 matches at 7 bases. The sequenced material came from naive CD8+ T cells sorted from blood. The clonotype was recovered from a man between 18 and 35 years old with hepatitis C virus infection. Here the CDR3 reads CASSSDRAGNTIYF. For the CDR3, the DNA is TGTGCCAGCAGTTCCGACAGGGCTGGAAACACCATATATTTT.